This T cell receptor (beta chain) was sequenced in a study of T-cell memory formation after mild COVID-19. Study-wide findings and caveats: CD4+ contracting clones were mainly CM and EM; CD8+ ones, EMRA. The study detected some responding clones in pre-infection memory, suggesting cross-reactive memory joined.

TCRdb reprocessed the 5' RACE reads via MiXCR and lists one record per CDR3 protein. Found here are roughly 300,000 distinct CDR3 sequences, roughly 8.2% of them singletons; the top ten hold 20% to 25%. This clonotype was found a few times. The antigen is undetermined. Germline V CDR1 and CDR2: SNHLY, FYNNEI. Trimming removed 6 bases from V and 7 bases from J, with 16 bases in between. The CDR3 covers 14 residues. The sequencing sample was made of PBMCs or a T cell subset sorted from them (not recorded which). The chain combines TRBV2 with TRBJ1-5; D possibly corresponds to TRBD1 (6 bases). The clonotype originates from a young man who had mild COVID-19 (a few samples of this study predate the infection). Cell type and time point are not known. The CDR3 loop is CASSAEGGWQPQHF. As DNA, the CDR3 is TGTGCCAGCAGCGCAGAGGGGGGCTGGCAGCCCCAGCATTTT.